These 5 T cell receptor beta chains came from one sample sequenced in a study of shared clonotypes between healthy human individuals. Naive CD8 cells were CD45RO-negative, positively selected for CCR7, excluding terminally differentiated effector memory CD45RA+ cells. Only in-frame clones appear in the TCRdb table, and some are missing; sequencing was by immunoSEQ multiplex PCR. Of about 2.1 million clones listed, just under 95% are singletons. Sequenced sample: naive CD8+ T cells from PBMCs. The receptor source for this set is a man aged 18 to 29 in good health. Some clones in this sample may be carry-over from other donors' samples.

This clone was seen a single time. The genes are TRBV30 and TRBJ1-2; no definite D call. The V and J ends lost 7 bases and 7 bases respectively, with 16 bases between them. Germline V gene data show CDR1 as GTSNPN and CDR2 as SVGIG (reference sequence). CDR3 length equals 12 residues. In DNA form, the CDR3 reads TGTGCCTCCCTCCAACCCGGTTCTGGCTACACCTTC. It is translated as CASLQPGSGYTF. The whole variable domain, remainder taken from reference TRBV30 and TRBJ1-2, is SQTIHQWPATLVQPVGSPLSLECTVEGTSNPNLYWYRQAAGRGLQLLFYSVGIGQISSEVPQNLSASRPQDRQFILSSKKLLLSDSGFYLCASLQPGSGYTFGSGTRLTVV.

A note on this clone: In the same sample, other DNA sequences code for this CDR3. The chain combines TRBV19 with TRBJ2-1; D gene ambiguous. V was shortened by 0 bases and J by 4 bases, with 4 bases between the two germline ends. This CDR3 has 13 amino acids. Germline V gene data show CDR1 as LNHDA and CDR2 as SQIVND (reference sequence). CDR3 DNA sequence: TGTGCCAGTAGTATAGATGGTTACAATGAGCAGTTCTTC. Translated, it gives CASSIDGYNEQFF. Full variable domain (missing parts from reference TRBV19 and TRBJ2-1): DGGITQSPKYLFRKEGQNVTLSCEQNLNHDAMYWYRQDPGQGLRLIYYSQIVNDFQKGDIAEGYSVSREKKESFPLTVTSAQKNPTAFYLCASSIDGYNEQFFGPGTRLTVL.

This chain joins TRBV5-8 and TRBJ1-4; D remains ambiguous. With 3 bases removed from V and 2 bases from J, the gap between germline ends came to 11 bases. Germline values: CDR1 SGHTS, CDR2 YDEGEE. The CDR3 extends over 15 amino acids. The CDR3 DNA sequence: TGTGCCAGCAGCTCCGGCCGATCGACTAATGAAAAACTGTTTTTT. This encodes CASSSGRSTNEKLFF. Full variable domain (outside the CDR3, taken from reference TRBV5-8 and TRBJ1-4): EAGVTQSPTHLIKTRGQQATLRCSPISGHTSVYWYQQALGLGLQFLLWYDEGEERNRGNFPPRFSGRQFPNYSSELNVNALELEDSALYLCASSSGRSTNEKLFFGSGTQLSVL.

The CDR3 nucleotides read TGCAGCGCCGAAGGGCTAGAAGAGACCCAGTACTTC. The encoded protein is CSAEGLEETQYF. The chain recombines TRBV29-1 with TRBJ2-5; D not resolved. The CDR3 has 12 residues. Looked up from germline, CDR1 is SQVTM and CDR2 is ANQGSEA. V lost 7 bases to trimming and J lost 3 bases, with 12 bases between them. Complete variable domain (other parts from reference TRBV29-1 and TRBJ2-5): SAVISQKPSRDICQRGTSLTIQCQVDSQVTMMFWYRQQPGQSLTLIATANQGSEATYESGFVIDKFPISRPNLTFSTLTVSNMSPEDSSIYLCSAEGLEETQYFGPGTRLLVL.

This clone was recorded only once. Different DNA sequences within this sample yield the same CDR3. CDR3 region: CASSYSGQGSYEQYF. The CDR3 DNA reads as TGTGCCAGCAGTTACTCGGGACAGGGGTCCTACGAGCAGTACTTC. This chain uses TRBV6-5 with TRBJ2-7; 10 bases map to TRBD1. Germline CDR1 is MNHEY and CDR2 is SVGAGI. Trimming removed 0 bases from V and 1 base from J; junction bases left unmatched: 0. The CDR3 covers 15 residues.